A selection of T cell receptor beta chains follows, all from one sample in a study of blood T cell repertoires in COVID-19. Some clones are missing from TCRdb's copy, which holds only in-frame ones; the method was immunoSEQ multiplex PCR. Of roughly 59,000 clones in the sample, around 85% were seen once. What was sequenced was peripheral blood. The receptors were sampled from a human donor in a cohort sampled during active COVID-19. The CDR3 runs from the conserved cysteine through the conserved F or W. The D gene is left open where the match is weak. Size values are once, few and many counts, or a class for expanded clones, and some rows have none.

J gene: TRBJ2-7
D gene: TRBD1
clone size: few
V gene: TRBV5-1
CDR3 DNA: TGCGCCAGCAGCTTTCGGACAGGCCTCGCCATAACCTACGAGCAGTACTTC
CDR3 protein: CASSFRTGLAITYEQYF

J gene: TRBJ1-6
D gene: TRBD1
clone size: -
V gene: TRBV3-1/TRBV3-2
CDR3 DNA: TGTGCCAGCAGCCAGACAGGGATTCGGTCACCCCTCCACTTT
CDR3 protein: CASSQTGIRSPLHF

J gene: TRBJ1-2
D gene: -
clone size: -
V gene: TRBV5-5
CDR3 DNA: TGTGCCAGCAGCTCGGCGGCCACTAACTATGGCTACACCTTC
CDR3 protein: CASSSAATNYGYTF

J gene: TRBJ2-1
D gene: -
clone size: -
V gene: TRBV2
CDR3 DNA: TGTGCCAGCAGTCCCCGACGGGGTAGCAATGAGCAGTTCTTC
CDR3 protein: CASSPRRGSNEQFF

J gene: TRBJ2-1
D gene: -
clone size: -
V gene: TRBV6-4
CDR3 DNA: TGTGCCAGCAGTGAAAGAGGGGAGGAAGGCAATGAGCAGTTCTTC
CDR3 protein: CASSERGEEGNEQFF

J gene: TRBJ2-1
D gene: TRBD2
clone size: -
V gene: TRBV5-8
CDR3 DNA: TGTGCCAGCAGCCAGGGACTAGCGGGCCCCAGCTCCTACAATGAGCAGTTCTTC
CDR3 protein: CASSQGLAGPSSYNEQFF

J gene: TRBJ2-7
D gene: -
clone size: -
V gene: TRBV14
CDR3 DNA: TGTGCCAGCAGCCTAGACCCTAGCCGGGGTCAGGGGTTAGAGCAGTACTTC
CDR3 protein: CASSLDPSRGQGLEQYF

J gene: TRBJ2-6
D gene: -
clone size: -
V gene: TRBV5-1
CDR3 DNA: TGCGCCAGCAGCTTGGAACATCGTGGGGCCAACGTCCTGACTTTC
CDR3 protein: CASSLEHRGANVLTF

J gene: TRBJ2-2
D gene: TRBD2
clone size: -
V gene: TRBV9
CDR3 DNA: TGTGCCAGCAGCGGGACTAGCGGGACCACCGGGGAGCTGTTTTTT
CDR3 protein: CASSGTSGTTGELFF

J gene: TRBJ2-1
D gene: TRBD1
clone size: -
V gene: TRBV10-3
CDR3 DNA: TGTGCCATCAGTGAGTCCCTGACAGGGGGCCGAAATGAGCAGTTCTTC
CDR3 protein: CAISESLTGGRNEQFF

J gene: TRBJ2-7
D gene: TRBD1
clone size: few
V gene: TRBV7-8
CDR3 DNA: TGTGCCAGCAGCTTAGCGGTGTCGGACAGGGCCACCTACGAGCAGTACTTC
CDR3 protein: CASSLAVSDRATYEQYF

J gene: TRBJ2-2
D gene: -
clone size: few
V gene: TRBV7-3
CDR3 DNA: TGTGCCAGCAGCTTTGGGGGGTCGAACACCGGGGAGCTGTTTTTT
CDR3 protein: CASSFGGSNTGELFF

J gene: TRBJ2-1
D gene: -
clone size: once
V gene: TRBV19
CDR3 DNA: TGTGCCAGTAGTCATCTCCGCGCCTACAATGAGCAGTTCTTC
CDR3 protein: CASSHLRAYNEQFF

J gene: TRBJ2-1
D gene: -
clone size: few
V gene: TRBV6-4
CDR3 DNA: TGTGCCACCCTCCTAGGGGGAACGGGGCCTTACAATGAGCAGTTCTTC
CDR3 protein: CATLLGGTGPYNEQFF

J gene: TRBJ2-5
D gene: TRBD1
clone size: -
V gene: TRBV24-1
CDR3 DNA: TGTGCCACCGGGGGACAGGGACGAGAGACCCAGTACTTC
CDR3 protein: CATGGQGRETQYF

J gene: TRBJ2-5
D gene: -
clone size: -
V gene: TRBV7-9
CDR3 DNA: TGTGCCAGCAGTTCTAGTCAGTGGTTGGTTGGGTTTCAAGAGACCCAGTACTTC
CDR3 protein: CASSSSQWLVGFQETQYF

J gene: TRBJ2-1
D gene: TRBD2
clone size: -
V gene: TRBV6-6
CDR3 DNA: TGTGCCAGCAGCCAGGGTACTAGCGGACCCTACAATGAGCAGTTCTTC
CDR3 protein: CASSQGTSGPYNEQFF

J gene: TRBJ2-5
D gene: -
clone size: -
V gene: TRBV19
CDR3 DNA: TGTGCCAGTACGGGGTTCGGGCGGGACGAGACCCAGTACTTC
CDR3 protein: CASTGFGRDETQYF

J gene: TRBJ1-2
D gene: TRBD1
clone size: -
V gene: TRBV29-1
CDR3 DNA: TGCAGCGTTGAAGACGACAGGGGGAATGGCTACACCTTC
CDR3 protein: CSVEDDRGNGYTF

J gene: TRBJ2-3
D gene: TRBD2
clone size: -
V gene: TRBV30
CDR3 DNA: TGTGCCTGGAGTGCGGGACTAGCGGGAGGGAGCACAGATACGCAGTATTTT
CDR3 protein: CAWSAGLAGGSTDTQYF

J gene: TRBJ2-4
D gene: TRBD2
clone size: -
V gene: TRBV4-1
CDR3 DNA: TGCGCCAGCAGCCAAGAAACTTCTAGCGGGAGAGGGAACATTCAGTACTTC
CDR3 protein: CASSQETSSGRGNIQYF

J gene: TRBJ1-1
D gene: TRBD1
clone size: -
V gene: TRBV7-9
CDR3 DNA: TGTGCCAGCAGCCCTCGGGACAGGGGGACGACTGAAGCTTTCTTT
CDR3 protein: CASSPRDRGTTEAFF

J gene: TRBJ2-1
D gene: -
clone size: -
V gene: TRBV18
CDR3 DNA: TGTGCCAGCTCACCGGCTCGAGGTCGGTACAATGAGCAGTTCTTC
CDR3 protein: CASSPARGRYNEQFF

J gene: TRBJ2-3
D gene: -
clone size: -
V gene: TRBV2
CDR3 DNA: TGTGCCACCAAATCCTCTTGGCGCGGGGGCACAGATACGCAGTATTTT
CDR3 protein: CATKSSWRGGTDTQYF

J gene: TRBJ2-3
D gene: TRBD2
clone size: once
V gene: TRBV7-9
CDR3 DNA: TGTGCCAGCAGCTACCCTCGGGGGGGGCTGACAGATACGCAGTATTTT
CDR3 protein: CASSYPRGGLTDTQYF

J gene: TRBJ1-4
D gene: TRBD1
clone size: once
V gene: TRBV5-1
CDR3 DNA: TGCGCCAGCAGCCTGGGACAGGGTTATGAAAAACTGTTTTTT
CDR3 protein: CASSLGQGYEKLFF

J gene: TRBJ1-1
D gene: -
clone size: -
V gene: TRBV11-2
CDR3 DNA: TGTGCCAGCAGCTTTAACAGGGAGACTGAAGCTTTCTTT
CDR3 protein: CASSFNRETEAFF

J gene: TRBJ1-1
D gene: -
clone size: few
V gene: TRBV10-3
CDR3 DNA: TGTGCCATCAGTGAGCACCCTTGGGGGGTCATGAACACTGAAGCTTTCTTT
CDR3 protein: CAISEHPWGVMNTEAFF

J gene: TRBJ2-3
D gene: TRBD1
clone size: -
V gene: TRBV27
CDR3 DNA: TGTGCCAGCAGTGGATACAGGGGGCGCTTGGATACGCAGTATTTT
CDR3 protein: CASSGYRGRLDTQYF

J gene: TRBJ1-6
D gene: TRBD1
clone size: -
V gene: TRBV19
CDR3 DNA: TGTGCCAGTAGTATAAACGCCCAGGGGGGATCACCCCTCCACTTT
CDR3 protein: CASSINAQGGSPLHF

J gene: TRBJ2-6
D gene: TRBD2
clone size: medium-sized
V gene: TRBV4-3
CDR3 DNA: TGCGCCAGCAGCCAAGACCCTAGCGGGCGCTCTGGGGCCAACGTCCTGACTTTC
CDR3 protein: CASSQDPSGRSGANVLTF

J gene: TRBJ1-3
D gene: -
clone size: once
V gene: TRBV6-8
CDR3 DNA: TGTGCCAGCAGTTACAGCGGGTTGAGCTCTGGAAACACCATATATTTT
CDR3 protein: CASSYSGLSSGNTIYF

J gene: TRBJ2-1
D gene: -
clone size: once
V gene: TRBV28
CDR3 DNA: TGTGCCAGCAGTTTAGGGGGCGCCGGGGACCTCGAACGGTCGCAGTTCTTC
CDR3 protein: CASSLGGAGDLERSQFF

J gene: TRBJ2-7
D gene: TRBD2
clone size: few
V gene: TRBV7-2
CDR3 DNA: TGTGCCAGCGGGTCAACTAGCGGGAATTTCTACGAGCAGTACTTC
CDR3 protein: CASGSTSGNFYEQYF

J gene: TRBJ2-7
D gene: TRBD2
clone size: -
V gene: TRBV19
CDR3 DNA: TGTGCCAGTAGTATCGGAGCGGGAGGGGCCTACGAGCAGTACTTC
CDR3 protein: CASSIGAGGAYEQYF

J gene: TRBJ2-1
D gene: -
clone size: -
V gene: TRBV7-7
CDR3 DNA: TGTGCCAGCAGCTTAGAGTCGCAGGGGTTGGGTGAGCAGTTCTTC
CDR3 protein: CASSLESQGLGEQFF

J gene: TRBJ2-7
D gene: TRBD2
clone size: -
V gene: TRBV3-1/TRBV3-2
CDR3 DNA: TGTGCCAGCAGCCAAACTAGCGGGATAGGCGAGCAGTACTTC
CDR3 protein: CASSQTSGIGEQYF

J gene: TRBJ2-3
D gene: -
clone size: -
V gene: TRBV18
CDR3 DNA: TGTGCCAGCTCACCCATAGCGGCAGATACGCAGTATTTT
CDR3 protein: CASSPIAADTQYF

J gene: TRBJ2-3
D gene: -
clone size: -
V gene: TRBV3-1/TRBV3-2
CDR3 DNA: TGTGCCAGCAGCCAAGGGGCTGCCCTGACAGATACGCAGTATTTT
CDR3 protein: CASSQGAALTDTQYF

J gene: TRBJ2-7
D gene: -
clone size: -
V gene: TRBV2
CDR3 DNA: TGTGCCAGCGTGAGCCAGGTATCCTCCTACGAGCAGTACTTC
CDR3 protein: CASVSQVSSYEQYF

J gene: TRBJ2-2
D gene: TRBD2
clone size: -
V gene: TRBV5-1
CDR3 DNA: TGCGCCAGCAGCTTTGGGACTAGCGGCCGACTGAACACCGGGGAGCTGTTTTTT
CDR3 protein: CASSFGTSGRLNTGELFF

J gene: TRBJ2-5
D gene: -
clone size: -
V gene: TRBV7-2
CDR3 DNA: TGTGCCAGCAGCAAGCAGACACTTCAATTAGGAGAGACCCAGTACTTC
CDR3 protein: CASSKQTLQLGETQYF

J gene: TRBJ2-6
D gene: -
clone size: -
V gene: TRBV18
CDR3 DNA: TGTGCCAGCTCACCCGCGGGTAGTCCTCTCTCTGGGGCCAACGTCCTGACTTTC
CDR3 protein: CASSPAGSPLSGANVLTF

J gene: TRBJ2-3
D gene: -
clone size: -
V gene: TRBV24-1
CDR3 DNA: TGTGCCACCAGTGATCCCGCCACTAGTTTAGATACGCAGTATTTT
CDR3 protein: CATSDPATSLDTQYF

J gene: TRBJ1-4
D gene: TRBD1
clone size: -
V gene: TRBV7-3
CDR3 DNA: TGTGCCAGCAGCTCCCAGACAGGGAAGGATGAAAAACTGTTTTTT
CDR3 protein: CASSSQTGKDEKLFF

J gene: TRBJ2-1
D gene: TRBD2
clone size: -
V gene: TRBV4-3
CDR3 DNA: TGCGCCAGCAGCCAGCCCGGGACTAGCGGGACCGCGAAGAGAAATGAGCAGTTCTTC
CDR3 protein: CASSQPGTSGTAKRNEQFF

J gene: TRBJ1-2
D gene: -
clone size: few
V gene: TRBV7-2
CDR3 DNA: TGTGCCAGCAGCCCCCCCGGTAGAAACTACACCTTC
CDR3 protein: CASSPPGRNYTF

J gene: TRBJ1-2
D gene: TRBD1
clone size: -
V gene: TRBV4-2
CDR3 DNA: TGTGCCAGCAGCCAAGATACAACACAGGGGAGACACACCTTC
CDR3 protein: CASSQDTTQGRHTF

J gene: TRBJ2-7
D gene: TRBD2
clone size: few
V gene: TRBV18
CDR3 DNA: TGTGCCAGCTCACCGGGACTAGCTTCCGAGCAGTACTTC
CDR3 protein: CASSPGLASEQYF

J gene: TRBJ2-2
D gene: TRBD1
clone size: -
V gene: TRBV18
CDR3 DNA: TGTGCCAGCACCTACGGACAGGGGGGAACCGGGGAGCTGTTTTTT
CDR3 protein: CASTYGQGGTGELFF

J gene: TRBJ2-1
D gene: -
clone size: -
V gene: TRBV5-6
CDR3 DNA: TGTGCCAGCAGCTTGGGCGGAAAGCTCCTTGAGCAGTTCTTC
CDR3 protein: CASSLGGKLLEQFF

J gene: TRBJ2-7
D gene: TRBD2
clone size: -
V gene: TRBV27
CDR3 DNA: TGTGCCAGCAGTTTTAGAACACCGGGACTAGGAGAATACGAGCAGTACTTC
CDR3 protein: CASSFRTPGLGEYEQYF

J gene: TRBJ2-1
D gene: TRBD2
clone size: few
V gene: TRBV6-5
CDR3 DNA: TGTGCCAGCAGTAATCTAGCGGGAGCACTGGGTGAGCAGTTCTTC
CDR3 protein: CASSNLAGALGEQFF

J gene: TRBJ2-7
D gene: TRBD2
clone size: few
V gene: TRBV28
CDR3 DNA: TGTGCCAGCAGTTTATCCGGCGGGGGAACCTACGAGCAGTACTTC
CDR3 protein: CASSLSGGGTYEQYF

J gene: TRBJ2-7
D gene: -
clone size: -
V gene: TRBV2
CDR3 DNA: TGTGCCAGCAGTGATCGGCTGGAGGGGGAGCAGTACTTC
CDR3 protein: CASSDRLEGEQYF

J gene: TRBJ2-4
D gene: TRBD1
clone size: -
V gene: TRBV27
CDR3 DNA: TGTGCCAGCAGTGCCCCCTCCGGGACAGGTGCCAAAAACATTCAGTACTTC
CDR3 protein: CASSAPSGTGAKNIQYF

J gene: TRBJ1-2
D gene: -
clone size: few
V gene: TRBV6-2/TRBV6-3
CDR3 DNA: TGTGCCAGCAGTTACTGGTCCAGGAACTATGGCTACACCTTC
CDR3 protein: CASSYWSRNYGYTF

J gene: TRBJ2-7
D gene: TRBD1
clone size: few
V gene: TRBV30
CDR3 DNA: TGTGCCTGTCAACAGGGGGGAATGGAGCAGTACTTC
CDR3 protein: CACQQGGMEQYF